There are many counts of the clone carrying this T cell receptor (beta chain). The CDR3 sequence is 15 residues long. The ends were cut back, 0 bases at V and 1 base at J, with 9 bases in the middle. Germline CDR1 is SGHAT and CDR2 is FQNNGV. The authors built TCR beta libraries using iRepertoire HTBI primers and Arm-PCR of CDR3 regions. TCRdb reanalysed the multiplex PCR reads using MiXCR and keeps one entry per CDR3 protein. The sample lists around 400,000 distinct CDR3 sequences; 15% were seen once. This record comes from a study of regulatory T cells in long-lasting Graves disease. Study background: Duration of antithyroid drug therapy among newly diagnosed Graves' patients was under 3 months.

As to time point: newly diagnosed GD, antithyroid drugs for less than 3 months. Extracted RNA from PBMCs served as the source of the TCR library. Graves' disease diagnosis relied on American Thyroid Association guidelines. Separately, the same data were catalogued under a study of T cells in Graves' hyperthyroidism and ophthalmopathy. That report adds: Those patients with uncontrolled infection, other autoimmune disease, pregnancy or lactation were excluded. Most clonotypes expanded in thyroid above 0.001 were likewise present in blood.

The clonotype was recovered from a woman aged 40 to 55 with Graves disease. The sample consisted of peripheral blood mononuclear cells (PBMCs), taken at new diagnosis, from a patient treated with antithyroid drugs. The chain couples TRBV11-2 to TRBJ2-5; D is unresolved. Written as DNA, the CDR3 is TGTGCCAGCAGCTTAGAGGCGACACTCCAAGAGACCCAGTACTTC. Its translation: CASSLEATLQETQYF.